This T cell receptor (beta chain) comes out of a study of T-cell reconstitution after alpha-beta-depleted transplantation in children. V lost 2 bases, J lost 4 bases, and 7 bases stayed unmatched. The CDR3 spans 16 residues. CDR1 is KGHSH and CDR2 is LQKENI in the germline V gene. The TCRbeta library incorporated unique molecular identifiers. Each CDR3 protein gets one entry after TCRdb re-called the PCR reads with MiXCR. The data show fewer than 350,000 distinct CDR3 sequences, around a tenth seen once. At least ten counts were recorded for this clonotype. Its target is unknown. Study-wide results and caveats: The high TCRbeta diversity at day 60 in some patients came from surviving recipient T cells and thymic progenitors. The main origin of T-cell counts and diversity one year after transplant was newly produced T cells. Reported findings indicate that, about two months after transplant, alpha-beta T cells came from several hundred expanded clones, which were derived from non-depleted graft cells.

This receptor was obtained from a male patient between 2 and 10 years old who had a stem cell transplant for chronic granulomatous disease, so the T cells may come from the graft donor. The V and J genes are TRBV18 and TRBJ1-4; the match to TRBD1 covers 7 bases. Source: peripheral blood, taken 180 days after TCRalphabeta/CD19-depleted stem cell transplant. The chain's CDR3 is CASSPRVTGDNEKLFF. CDR3 nucleotide sequence: TGTGCCAGCTCACCAAGAGTTACAGGGGATAATGAAAAACTGTTTTTT.